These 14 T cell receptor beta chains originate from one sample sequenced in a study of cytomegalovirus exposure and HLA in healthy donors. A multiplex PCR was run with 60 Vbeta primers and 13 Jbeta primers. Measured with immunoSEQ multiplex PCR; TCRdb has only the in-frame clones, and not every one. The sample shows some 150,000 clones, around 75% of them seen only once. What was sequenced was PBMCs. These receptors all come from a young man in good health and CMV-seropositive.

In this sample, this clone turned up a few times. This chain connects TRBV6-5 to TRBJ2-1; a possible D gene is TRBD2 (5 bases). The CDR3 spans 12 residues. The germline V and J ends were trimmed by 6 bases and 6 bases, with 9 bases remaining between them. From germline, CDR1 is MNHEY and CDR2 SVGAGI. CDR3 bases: TGTGCCAGCAGAACGGGGAGCAATGAGCAGTTCTTC. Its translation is CASRTGSNEQFF.

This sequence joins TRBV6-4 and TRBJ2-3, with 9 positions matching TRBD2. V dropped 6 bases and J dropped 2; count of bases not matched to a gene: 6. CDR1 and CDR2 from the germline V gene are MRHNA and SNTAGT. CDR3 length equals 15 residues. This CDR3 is CASSVTSGYTDTQYF. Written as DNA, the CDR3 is TGTGCCAGCAGCGTGACTAGCGGATACACAGATACGCAGTATTTT.

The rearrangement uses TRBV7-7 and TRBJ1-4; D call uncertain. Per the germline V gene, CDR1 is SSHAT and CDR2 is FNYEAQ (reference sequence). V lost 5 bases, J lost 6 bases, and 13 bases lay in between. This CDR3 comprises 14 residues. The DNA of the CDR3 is TGTGCCAGCAGCCCGGGTCGCCGCGATGAAAAACTGTTTTTT. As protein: CASSPGRRDEKLFF. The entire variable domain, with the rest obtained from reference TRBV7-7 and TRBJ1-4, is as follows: GAGVSQSPRYKVTKRGQDVTLRCDPISSHATLYWYQQALGQGPEFLTYFNYEAQPDKSGLPSDRFSAERPEGSISTLTIQRTEQRDSAMYRCASSPGRRDEKLFFGSGTQLSVL.

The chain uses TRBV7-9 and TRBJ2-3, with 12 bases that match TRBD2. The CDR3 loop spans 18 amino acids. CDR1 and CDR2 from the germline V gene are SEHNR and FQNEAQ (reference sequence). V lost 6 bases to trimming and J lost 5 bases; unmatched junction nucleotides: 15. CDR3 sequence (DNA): TGTGCCAGCAGATCCGATGAGTACCTAGCGGGGGGGCAAGATACGCAGTATTTT. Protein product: CASRSDEYLAGGQDTQYF.

The CDR3, as DNA: TGTGCCAGCAGCCCCCAAGCGCTTACTACTGGAAACACCATATATTTT. Protein: CASSPQALTTGNTIYF. The rearrangement uses TRBV7-2 and TRBJ1-3, with unresolved D. In germline, CDR1 is SGHTA, CDR2 FQGNSA. V shed 5 bases and J shed 2 bases, with 16 bases lying between them. This CDR3 comprises 16 residues.

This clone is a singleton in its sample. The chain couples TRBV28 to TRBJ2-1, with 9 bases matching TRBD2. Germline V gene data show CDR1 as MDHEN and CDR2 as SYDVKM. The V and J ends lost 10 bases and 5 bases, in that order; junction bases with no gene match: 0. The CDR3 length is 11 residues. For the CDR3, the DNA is TGTGCCACTAGCGGGGACAATGAGCAGTTCTTC. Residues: CATSGDNEQFF.

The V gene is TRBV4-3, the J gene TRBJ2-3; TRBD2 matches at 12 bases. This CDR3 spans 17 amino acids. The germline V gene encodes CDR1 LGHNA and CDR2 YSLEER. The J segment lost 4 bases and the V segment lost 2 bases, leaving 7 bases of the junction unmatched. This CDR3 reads CASSQLAGGGSADTQYF. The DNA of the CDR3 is TGCGCCAGCAGCCAACTAGCGGGGGGGGGTAGCGCAGATACGCAGTATTTT.

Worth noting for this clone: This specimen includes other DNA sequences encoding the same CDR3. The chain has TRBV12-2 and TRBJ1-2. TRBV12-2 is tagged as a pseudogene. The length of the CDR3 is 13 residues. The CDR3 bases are TGCGCAAGTCGCTTAGGTGCGAACTATGGCTACACCTTC. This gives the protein CASRLGANYGYTF.

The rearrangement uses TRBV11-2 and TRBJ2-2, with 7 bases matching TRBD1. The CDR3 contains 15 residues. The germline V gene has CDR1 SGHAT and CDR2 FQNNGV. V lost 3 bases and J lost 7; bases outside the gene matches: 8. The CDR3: CASSFNRGVGGELFF. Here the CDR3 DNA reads TGTGCCAGCAGCTTTAACAGGGGAGTGGGCGGGGAGCTGTTTTTT. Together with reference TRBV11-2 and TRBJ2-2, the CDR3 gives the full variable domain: EAGVAQSPRYKIIEKRQSVAFWCNPISGHATLYWYQQILGQGPKLLIQFQNNGVVDDSQLPKDRFSAERLKGVDSTLKIQPAKLEDSAVYLCASSFNRGVGGELFFGEGSRLTVL.

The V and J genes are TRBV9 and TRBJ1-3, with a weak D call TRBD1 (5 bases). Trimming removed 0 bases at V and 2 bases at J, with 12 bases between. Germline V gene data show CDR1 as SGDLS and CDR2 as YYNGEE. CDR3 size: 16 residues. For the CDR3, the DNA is TGTGCCAGCAGCGTAGATTCGGGGGGGACTGGAAACACCATATATTTT. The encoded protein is CASSVDSGGTGNTIYF.

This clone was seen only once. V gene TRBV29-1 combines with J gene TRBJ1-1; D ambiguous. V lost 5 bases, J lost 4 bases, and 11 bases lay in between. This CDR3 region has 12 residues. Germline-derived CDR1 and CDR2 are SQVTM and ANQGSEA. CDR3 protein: CSVNGWSTEAFF. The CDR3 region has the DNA TGCAGCGTTAACGGGTGGAGCACTGAAGCTTTCTTT. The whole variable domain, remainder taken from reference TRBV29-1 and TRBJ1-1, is SAVISQKPSRDICQRGTSLTIQCQVDSQVTMMFWYRQQPGQSLTLIATANQGSEATYESGFVIDKFPISRPNLTFSTLTVSNMSPEDSSIYLCSVNGWSTEAFFGQGTRLTVV.

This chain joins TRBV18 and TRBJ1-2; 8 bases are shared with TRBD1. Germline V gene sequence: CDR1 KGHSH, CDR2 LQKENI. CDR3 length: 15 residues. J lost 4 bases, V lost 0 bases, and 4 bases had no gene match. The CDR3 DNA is TGTGCCAGCTCACCACCGGGACAGGAAGTCTATGGCTACACCTTC. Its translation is CASSPPGQEVYGYTF.

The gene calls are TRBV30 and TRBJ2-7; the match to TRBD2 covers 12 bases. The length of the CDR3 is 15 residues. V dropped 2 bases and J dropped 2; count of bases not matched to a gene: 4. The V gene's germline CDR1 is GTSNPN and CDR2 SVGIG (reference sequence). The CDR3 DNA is TGTGCCTGGAGTCTAGGACTAGCGGGACCCTACGAGCAGTACTTC. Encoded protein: CAWSLGLAGPYEQYF.

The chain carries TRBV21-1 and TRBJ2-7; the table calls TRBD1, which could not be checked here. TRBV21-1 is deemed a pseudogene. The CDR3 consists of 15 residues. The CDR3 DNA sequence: TGTGCCAGCAGCAAATTTCGGGACATCTCCTACGAGCAGTACTTC. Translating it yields CASSKFRDISYEQYF.